These T cell receptor beta chains were read from a single sample in a study of T cell repertoires in cytomegalovirus infection. TCRdb re-called the reads with MiXCR, one entry per CDR3 protein. The table records approximately 200,000 distinct CDR3 sequences, roughly 20% of them present only once. The sample taken for sequencing was CD8+ T cells from PBMCs. These receptors originate from a human donor in good health (CMV status not recorded). Some clones in this sample may be carry-over from other donors' samples. Each CDR3 is given without its conserved first and last residue.

v_call,j_call,cdr3_aa
TRBV4-1,TRBJ2-1,ASSRTSGGNYNEQF
TRBV4-1,TRBJ2-7,ASSLDQGHAYEQY
TRBV27,TRBJ2-1,AIATSGVNEQF
TRBV7-6,TRBJ1-5,ASSLDRDYQPQH
TRBV6-5,TRBJ2-3,ASSYFPSDRTDTQY
TRBV14,TRBJ2-1,ASSPLGLPPNEQF
TRBV7-8,TRBJ1-5,ASSLAGMGTDNQPQH
TRBV10-3,TRBJ1-1,AISESVAVNTEAF
TRBV12-3/TRBV12-4,TRBJ1-5,ASSGQGAGLIQPQH
TRBV12-3/TRBV12-4,TRBJ2-1,ASSLAGGEDEQF
TRBV7-9,TRBJ2-7,ASSLKAAGRLSYEQY
TRBV28,TRBJ1-6,ASSTGFAWASPLH
TRBV7-6,TRBJ1-2,ASSLVGQE
TRBV28,TRBJ2-3,ASREQGWTDTQY
TRBV19,TRBJ2-1,ASSIDRGAPYNEQF
TRBV10-3,TRBJ2-1,ATEDLGDEQF
TRBV7-2,TRBJ1-3,ASSSASGTLGNTIY
TRBV13,TRBJ2-1,ASSHDRGASYNEQF
TRBV27,TRBJ1-5,ASSLDSYSNQPQH
TRBV10-2,TRBJ2-1,ASSESRGAGNEQF